The 9 T cell receptor beta chains given below trace back to one sample, sequenced in a study of Ad26.COV2.S vaccination and SARS-CoV-2 variants. Repertoires were generated with immunoSEQ multiplex PCR, while TCRdb's copy carries only in-frame clones and drops some. The sample consists of some 190,000 clones, approximately 88% of them appearing once. The sample was peripheral blood, taken after recovery from COVID-19. These TCRs come from a human donor who had recovered from COVID-19.

This chain links TRBV18 with TRBJ1-1; D is possibly TRBD1 (6 bases). The V gene's germline CDR1 is KGHSH and CDR2 LQKENI. The CDR3 totals 17 residues. Deletions cut 3 bases from V and 10 bases from J, with 27 bases between. DNA for the CDR3: TGTGCCAGCTCACCCCTTCTGACCGGGACACAAGAACGGGGAGCTTTCTTT. Translation: CASSPLLTGTQERGAFF. The full variable domain, in which reference TRBV18 and TRBJ1-1 provide the parts outside the CDR3, is NAGVMQNPRHLVRRRGQEARLRCSPMKGHSHVYWYRQLPEEGLKFMVYLQKENIIDESGMPKERFSAEFPKEGPSILRIQQVVRGDSAAYFCASSPLLTGTQERGAFFGQGTRLTVV.

The V and J genes are TRBV6-6 and TRBJ2-7; tentative D call: TRBD2 (6 bases). Trimming cost V 0 bases and J 7 bases, with 13 bases left between them. CDR3 length: 14 amino acids. Germline CDR1 and CDR2: MNHNY and SVGAGI (reference sequence). CDR3 coding DNA: TGTGCCAGCAGTTACTCAATGCGGGGATGGGAGCAGTACTTC. Its translation is CASSYSMRGWEQYF.

This sequence joins TRBV6-5 and TRBJ2-7, with 10 nucleotides matching TRBD1. The J segment lost 3 bases and the V segment lost 8 bases, leaving 7 bases of the junction unmatched. In germline, CDR1 is MNHEY, CDR2 SVGAGI. This CDR3 spans 14 amino acids. The CDR3 protein is CASPPDRGFYEQYF. The CDR3 region has the DNA TGTGCCAGCCCCCCGGACAGGGGGTTCTACGAGCAGTACTTC.

The chain combines TRBV6-5 with TRBJ1-2, with unresolved D. The V end lost 0 bases, the J end lost 3 bases, and 8 bases lay between the germline ends. Germline V gene lookup returns CDR1 MNHEY and CDR2 SVGAGI. This CDR3 region has 14 residues. CDR3 nucleotides: TGTGCCAGCAGTTACTCAGAGGGAGACTATGGCTACACCTTC. Its protein product is CASSYSEGDYGYTF.

The chain recombines TRBV18 with TRBJ1-2, with TRBD1 identical over 9 bases. Trimming took 1 base from V and 3 from J; bases not matched to a gene: 3. The CDR3 runs 15 residues. Germline CDR1 reads KGHSH; CDR2 reads LQKENI. For the CDR3, the DNA is TGTGCCAGCTCACCACTTACAGGGGGCGACTATGGCTACACCTTC. Translated: CASSPLTGGDYGYTF.

This clone has just one count. This chain joins TRBV3-1 (or the pseudogene TRBV3-2) and TRBJ2-1; TRBD2 agrees at 9 bases. V was clipped by 0 bases and J by 7 bases; unmatched bases: 10. The CDR3 has 17 residues. Germline-derived CDR1 and CDR2 are LGHDT and YNNKEL (reference sequence). The CDR3 protein is CASSQDLGRGGRNEQFF. CDR3 sequence (DNA): TGTGCCAGCAGCCAAGATTTGGGGCGGGGGGGCCGAAATGAGCAGTTCTTC.

This chain connects TRBV10-3 to TRBJ2-7, with 8 bases fitting TRBD1. CDR1 is ENHRY, CDR2 SYGVKD, per germline. The CDR3 is made up of 14 amino acids. V dropped 6 bases and J dropped 4; count of bases not matched to a gene: 8. CDR3 region: CAIRTGTGLYEQYF. CDR3 nucleotides: TGTGCCATCAGGACCGGGACAGGCCTTTACGAGCAGTACTTC.

The rearrangement joins TRBV5-1 to TRBJ1-2, with TRBD1 as a possible D gene (6 bases). Trimming removed 0 bases from V and 4 bases from J, with 16 bases in between. Germline lookup yields CDR1 SGHRS and CDR2 YFSETQ. CDR3 size: 16 residues. CDR3 nucleotides: TGCGCCAGCAGCTTGGGGACAGAGGCCCCTCTCTATGGCTACACCTTC. Translation gives CASSLGTEAPLYGYTF.

This chain connects TRBV5-1 to TRBJ2-1; 9 nucleotides align to TRBD2. The CDR3 contains 15 residues. After removal of 0 bases from V and 7 bases from J, the junction contained 5 bases not matched to a gene. CDR1 and CDR2 from the germline V gene are SGHRS and YFSETQ. CDR3 in DNA: TGCGCCAGCAGCTTGGCTCTAGCGGGGTTTAATGAGCAGTTCTTC. Translated: CASSLALAGFNEQFF.